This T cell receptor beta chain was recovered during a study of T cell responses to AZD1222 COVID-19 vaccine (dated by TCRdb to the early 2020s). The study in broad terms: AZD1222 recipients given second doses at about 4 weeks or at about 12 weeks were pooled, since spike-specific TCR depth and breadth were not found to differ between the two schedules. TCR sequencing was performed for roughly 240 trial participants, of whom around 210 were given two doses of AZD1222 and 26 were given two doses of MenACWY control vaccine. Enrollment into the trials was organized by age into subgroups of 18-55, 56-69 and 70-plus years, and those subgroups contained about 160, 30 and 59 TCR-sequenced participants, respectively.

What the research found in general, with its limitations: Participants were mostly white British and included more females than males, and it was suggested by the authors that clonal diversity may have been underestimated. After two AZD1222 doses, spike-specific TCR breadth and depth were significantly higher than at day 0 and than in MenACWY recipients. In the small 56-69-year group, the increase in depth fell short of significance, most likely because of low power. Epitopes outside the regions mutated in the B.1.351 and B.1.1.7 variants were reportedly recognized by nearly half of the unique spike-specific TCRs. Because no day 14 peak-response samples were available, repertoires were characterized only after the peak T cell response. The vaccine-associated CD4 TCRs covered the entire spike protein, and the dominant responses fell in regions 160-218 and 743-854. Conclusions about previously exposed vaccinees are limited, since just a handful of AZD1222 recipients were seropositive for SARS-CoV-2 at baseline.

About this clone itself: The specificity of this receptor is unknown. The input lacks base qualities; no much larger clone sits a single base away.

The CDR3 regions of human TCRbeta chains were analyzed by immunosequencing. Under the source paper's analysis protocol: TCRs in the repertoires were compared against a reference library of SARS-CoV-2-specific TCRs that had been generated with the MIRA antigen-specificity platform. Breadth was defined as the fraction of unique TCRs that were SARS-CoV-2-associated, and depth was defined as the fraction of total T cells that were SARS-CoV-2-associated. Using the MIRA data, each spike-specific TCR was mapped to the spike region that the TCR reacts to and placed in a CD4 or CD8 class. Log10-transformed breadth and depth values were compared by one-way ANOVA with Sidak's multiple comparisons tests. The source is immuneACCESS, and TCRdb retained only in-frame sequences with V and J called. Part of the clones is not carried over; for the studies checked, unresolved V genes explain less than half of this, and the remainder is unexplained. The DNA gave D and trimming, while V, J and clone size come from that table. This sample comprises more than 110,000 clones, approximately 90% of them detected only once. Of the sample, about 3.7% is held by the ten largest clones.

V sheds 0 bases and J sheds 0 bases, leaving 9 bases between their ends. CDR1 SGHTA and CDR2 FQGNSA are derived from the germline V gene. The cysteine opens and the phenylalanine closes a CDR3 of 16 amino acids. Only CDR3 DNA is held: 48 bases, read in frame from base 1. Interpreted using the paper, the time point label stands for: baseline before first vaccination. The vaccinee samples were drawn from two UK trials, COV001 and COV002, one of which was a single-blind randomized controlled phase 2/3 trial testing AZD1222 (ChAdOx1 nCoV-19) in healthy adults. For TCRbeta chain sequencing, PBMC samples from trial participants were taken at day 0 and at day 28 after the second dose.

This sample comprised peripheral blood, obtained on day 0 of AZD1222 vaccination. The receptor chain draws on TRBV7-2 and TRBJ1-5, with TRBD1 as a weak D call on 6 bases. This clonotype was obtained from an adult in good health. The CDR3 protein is CASSLAWGASNQPQHF. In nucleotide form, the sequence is TGTGCCAGCAGCTTAGCGTGGGGGGCTAGCAATCAGCCCCAGCATTTT.